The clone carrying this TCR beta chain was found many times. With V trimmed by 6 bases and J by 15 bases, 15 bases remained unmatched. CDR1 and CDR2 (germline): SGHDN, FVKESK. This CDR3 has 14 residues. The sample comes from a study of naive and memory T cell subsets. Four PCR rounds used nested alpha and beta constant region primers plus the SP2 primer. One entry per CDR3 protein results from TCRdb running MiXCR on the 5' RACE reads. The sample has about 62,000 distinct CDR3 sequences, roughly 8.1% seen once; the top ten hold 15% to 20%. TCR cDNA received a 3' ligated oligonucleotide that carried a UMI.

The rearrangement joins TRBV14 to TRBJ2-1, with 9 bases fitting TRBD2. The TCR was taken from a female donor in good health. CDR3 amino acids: CASSQTSGSIMTFF. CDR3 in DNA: TGTGCCAGCAGTCAAACTAGCGGGTCGATTATGACGTTCTTC.